One T cell receptor beta chain is described in this entry. Its antigen is currently unknown. The data are from a study of identical twins. The study, taken as a whole, reports: Reduced insertions were recorded for abundant cord blood beta clonotypes, with no such pattern in memory repertoires.

MiXCR, applied by TCRdb to the 5' RACE reads, yields one record per CDR3 protein. The sample yields roughly 1.6 million distinct CDR3 sequences, about 32% seen once. J gave up 2 bases and V 1 base, and 6 bases lay outside the gene matches. CDR3 length: 16 amino acids. Germline V lookup: CDR1 SGHTA, CDR2 FQGNSA. The clonotype originates from a newborn girl in good health. The chain is built from TRBV7-2 and TRBJ2-7; 9 bases agree with TRBD2. Sequenced material: cord blood. The DNA of the CDR3 is TGTGCCAGCAGCTTAGTCGAGCTAGCGGGGACCTACGAGCAGTACTTC. Translation: CASSLVELAGTYEQYF.